This T cell receptor (beta chain) emerged from a study of CD8 T cells in ankylosing spondylitis. Study results and limitations: Enrichment of disease-linked clones was reportedly significant in matched ankylosing spondylitis synovial fluid. A number of the motif variants had already been described in reactive arthritis synovial fluid and blood. Ankylosing spondylitis blood seemed to carry a telltale TCR beta motif made of about 8 highly homologous variants.

As regards this clonotype: As yet, its antigen is unknown.

Libraries for TCR beta were made by quantitative 5'-RACE with molecular barcodes. TCRdb reprocessed the 5' RACE reads via MiXCR and lists one record per CDR3 protein. The sample records approximately 260,000 distinct CDR3 sequences, 8% to 9.5% being singletons. The trim removed 2 bases at V and 0 bases at J, leaving 7 bases unmatched. CDR3 length: 16 residues. Germline loops: CDR1 SGDLS, CDR2 YYNGEE. V and J are TRBV9 and TRBJ2-5; 7 bases align to TRBD1. The sequencing input was blood, either unsorted or a sorted T cell fraction (not recorded which). This clonotype originated in a male donor with ankylosing spondylitis or in good health (not recorded which). The CDR3 DNA is TGTGCCAGCAGCGTTAGGACAGGCCGACACCAAGAGACCCAGTACTTC. Protein product: CASSVRTGRHQETQYF.